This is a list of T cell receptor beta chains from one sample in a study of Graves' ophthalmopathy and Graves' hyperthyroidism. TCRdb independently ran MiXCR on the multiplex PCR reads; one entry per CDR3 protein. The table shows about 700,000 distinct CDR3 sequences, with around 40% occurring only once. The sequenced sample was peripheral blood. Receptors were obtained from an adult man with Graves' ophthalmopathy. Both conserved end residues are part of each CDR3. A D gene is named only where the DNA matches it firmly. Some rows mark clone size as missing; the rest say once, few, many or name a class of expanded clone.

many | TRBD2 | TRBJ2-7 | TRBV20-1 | CSASQPGLAGNEQYF | TGCAGTGCTAGCCAGCCGGGACTAGCGGGGAACGAGCAGTACTTC
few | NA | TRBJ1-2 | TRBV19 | CASSRGLGYGYTF | TGTGCCAGTAGTCGGGGCCTGGGCTATGGCTACACCTTC
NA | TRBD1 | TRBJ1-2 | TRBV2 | CASIGQGSYGYTF | TGTGCCAGCATTGGACAGGGTTCCTATGGCTACACCTTC
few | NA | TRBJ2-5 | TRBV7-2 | CASSHGRILETQYF | TGTGCCAGCAGCCATGGGCGGATTTTAGAGACCCAGTACTTC
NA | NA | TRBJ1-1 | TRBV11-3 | CASSLDYRRDTEAFF | TGTGCCAGCAGCTTAGATTACCGCAGGGACACTGAAGCTTTCTTT
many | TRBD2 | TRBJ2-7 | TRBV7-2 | CASSYGLAGVGEQYF | TGTGCCAGCAGCTACGGACTAGCGGGAGTGGGTGAGCAGTACTTC
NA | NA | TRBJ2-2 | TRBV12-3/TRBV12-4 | CASTSTGELFF | TGTGCCAGCACTAGCACCGGGGAGCTGTTTTTT
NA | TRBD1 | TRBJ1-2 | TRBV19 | CASSEGAANYGYTF | TGTGCCAGTAGTGAGGGGGCAGCTAACTATGGCTACACCTTC
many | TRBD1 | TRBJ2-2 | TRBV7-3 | CASRQTGGNTGELFF | TGTGCCAGCAGGCAGACAGGGGGAAACACCGGGGAGCTGTTTTTT
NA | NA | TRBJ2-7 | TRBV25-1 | CASSFGRRQGGHEQYF | TGTGCCAGCAGTTTCGGAAGGCGGCAGGGAGGACACGAGCAGTACTTC
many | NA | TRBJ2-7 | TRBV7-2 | CASSFGGIGSYEQYF | TGTGCCAGCAGCTTCGGCGGGATAGGCTCCTACGAGCAGTACTTC
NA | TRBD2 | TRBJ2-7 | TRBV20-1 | CSAQQGSGGTYEQYF | TGCAGTGCCCAGCAGGGAAGCGGGGGGACCTACGAGCAGTACTTC
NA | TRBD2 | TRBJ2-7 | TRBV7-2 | CASSPSLRLAGNSYEQYF | TGCGCCAGCAGCCCCAGCCTAAGACTAGCGGGTAACTCCTACGAGCAGTACTTC
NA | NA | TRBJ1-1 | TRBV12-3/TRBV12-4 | CASSHHSRNTEAFF | TGTGCCAGCAGTCATCACTCCAGGAACACTGAAGCTTTCTTT
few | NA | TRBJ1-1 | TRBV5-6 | CASFPDLQLSGTEAFF | TGTGCCAGCTTCCCAGACCTACAACTCAGTGGGACTGAAGCTTTCTTT
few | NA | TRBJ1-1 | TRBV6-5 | CASSYVGAAEAFF | TGTGCCAGCAGTTATGTAGGGGCAGCTGAAGCTTTCTTT
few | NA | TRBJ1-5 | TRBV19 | CASKELGQPQHF | TGTGCCAGTAAGGAACTGGGTCAGCCCCAGCATTTT
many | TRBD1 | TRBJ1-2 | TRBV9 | CASSESGQAANYGYTF | TGTGCCAGCAGCGAATCGGGACAGGCAGCTAACTATGGCTACACCTTC
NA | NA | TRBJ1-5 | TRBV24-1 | CATSDRGRQRGETQHF | TGTGCCACCAGTGATCGTGGTAGGCAGAGGGGTGAGACCCAGCATTTT
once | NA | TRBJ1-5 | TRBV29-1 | CSTPSGVDQPQHF | TGCAGCACGCCTTCGGGGGTCGATCAGCCCCAGCATTTT